This T cell receptor (beta chain) was identified during a study of blood T cell repertoires in COVID-19. The table came from immunoSEQ multiplex PCR; TCRdb's copy has only in-frame clones and leaves some out. Of 56,000 or so clones listed, 91% are singletons. V dropped 1 base and J dropped 8; count of bases not matched to a gene: 8. The CDR3 consists of 15 residues. Germline-derived CDR1 and CDR2 are MGHRA and YSYEKL. The receptor was derived from a man aged 50 or older with active COVID-19. The chain employs TRBV4-1 and TRBJ2-3, with TRBD2 matching over 8 bases. The specimen was peripheral blood. The CDR3 DNA reads as TGCGCCAGCAGCCAAGCGGGAGGGCCCGTGTCTACGCAGTATTTT. Translating gives CASSQAGGPVSTQYF.